These 30 T cell receptor beta chains originate from one sample sequenced in a study of blood T cell repertoires in COVID-19. Some clones are missing from TCRdb's copy, which holds only in-frame ones; the method was immunoSEQ multiplex PCR. The repertoire holds 110,000 or so clones, with more than 80% as singletons. Material: peripheral blood. These receptors were taken from a woman in her sixties with COVID-19, enrolled during active disease.

The rearrangement uses TRBV5-4 and TRBJ2-3, with 7 bases that match TRBD2. This CDR3 contains 18 residues. J was trimmed by 3 bases and V by 0 bases; bases with no gene match: 13. The germline V gene encodes CDR1 SGHNT and CDR2 YYREEE (reference sequence). CDR3 in amino acids: CASSLGYDWGGSTDTQYF. The CDR3 DNA reads as TGTGCCAGCAGCTTGGGTTATGACTGGGGGGGATCTACAGATACGCAGTATTTT. The full variable domain, with the rest looked up from reference TRBV5-4 and TRBJ2-3, is ETGVTQSPTHLIKTRGQQVTLRCSSQSGHNTVSWYQQALGQGPQFIFQYYREEENGRGNFPPRFSGLQFPNYSSELNVNALELDDSALYLCASSLGYDWGGSTDTQYFGPGTRLTVL.

This chain joins TRBV6-6 and TRBJ2-1; D perhaps matches TRBD1 (6 bases). Germline loops: CDR1 MNHNY, CDR2 SVGAGI (reference sequence). Trimming removed 5 bases at V and 2 bases at J, with 19 bases between. This CDR3 is built from 17 residues. In nucleotides, the CDR3 is TGTGCCAGCAGTCCGCGTATGGGGACACTAACCTACAATGAGCAGTTCTTC. Translation gives CASSPRMGTLTYNEQFF.

The CDR3, as DNA: TGTGCCAGCAGGGACAGGAGGTACTATGGCTACACCTTC. This translates into CASRDRRYYGYTF. The chain is built from TRBV2 and TRBJ1-2; 7 bases are a match to TRBD1. The CDR3 spans 13 residues. Unmatched junction bases numbered 4, after V lost 6 bases and J lost 3 bases. Germline CDR1 reads SNHLY; CDR2 reads FYNNEI.

The V gene is TRBV19, the J gene TRBJ1-2; weak D call: TRBD1 (5 bases). Germline CDR1 reads LNHDA; CDR2 reads SQIVND (reference sequence). Trimming cost V 3 bases and J 7 bases, with 12 bases left between them. This CDR3 has 13 amino acids. The CDR3 sequence: CASSMGFRAGYTF. Written as DNA, the CDR3 is TGTGCCAGTAGTATGGGATTCAGGGCTGGCTACACCTTC.

This CDR3 is CASSSLLGGSTDTQYF. The DNA for the CDR3 is TGTGCCAGCAGCTCTCTCCTGGGGGGGAGCACAGATACGCAGTATTTT. This chain connects TRBV5-4 to TRBJ2-3; TRBD2 aligns across 7 bases. Germline V gives CDR1 SGHNT, CDR2 YYREEE (reference sequence). V lost 3 bases, J lost 0 bases, and 7 bases stayed unmatched. This CDR3 has 16 residues.

The chain uses TRBV7-9 and TRBJ2-5; 7 positions agree with TRBD1. The trim removed 1 base at V and 4 bases at J, leaving 6 bases unmatched. From germline, CDR1 is SEHNR and CDR2 FQNEAQ (reference sequence). The CDR3 length is 15 residues. This chain's CDR3 is CASSLGGQRLETQYF. CDR3 DNA: TGTGCCAGCAGCTTAGGGGGACAGAGATTAGAGACCCAGTACTTC.

This clone was counted a few times. The chain has TRBV14 and TRBJ1-2, with D perhaps matching TRBD1 (6 bases). The germline gives CDR1 SGHDN, CDR2 FVKESK. V was cut by 2 bases and J by 1 base, with 11 bases left in between. The CDR3 length is 15 residues. This CDR3 reads CASSQLQGSNYGYTF. CDR3 bases: TGTGCCAGCAGCCAACTACAGGGAAGTAACTATGGCTACACCTTC.

The chain joins TRBV7-9 to TRBJ1-1; no definite D call. The CDR3 consists of 15 residues. Between the trimmed V and J ends, which lost 1 base and 0 bases, there was a span of 9 bases. CDR1 is SEHNR, CDR2 FQNEAQ, per germline (reference sequence). This CDR3 reads CASSLGHPMNTEAFF. CDR3 DNA sequence: TGTGCCAGCAGCTTAGGACATCCTATGAACACTGAAGCTTTCTTT. Based on the CDR3 plus reference TRBV7-9 and TRBJ1-1, the full variable domain is DTGVSQNPRHKITKRGQNVTFRCDPISEHNRLYWYRQTLGQGPEFLTYFQNEAQLEKSRLLSDRFSAERPKGSFSTLEIQRTEQGDSAMYLCASSLGHPMNTEAFFGQGTRLTVV.

The chain joins TRBV6-6 to TRBJ1-1; 11 bases map to TRBD1. The CDR3 has 15 amino acids. The junction had 6 bases not matched to a gene; V was cut back by 5 bases and J by 4 bases. Per germline, CDR1 MNHNY and CDR2 SVGAGI (reference sequence). The CDR3 DNA reads as TGTGCCAGCAGTAGGGACAGGGGGTCGAGCACTGAAGCTTTCTTT. It is translated as CASSRDRGSSTEAFF.

The V call is TRBV10-3, the J call TRBJ2-7; 9 bases are shared with TRBD1. Germline assignment: CDR1 ENHRY and CDR2 SYGVKD. The V segment lost 2 bases and the J segment 4 bases; nucleotides outside the gene matches: 6. The CDR3 consists of 15 residues. CDR3 region: CAISEHTGGRYEQYF. The CDR3 DNA follows: TGTGCCATCAGTGAGCATACAGGGGGCAGGTACGAGCAGTACTTC.

The gene calls are TRBV5-1 and TRBJ1-2; possibly TRBD1 for D (6 bases). Germline V gives CDR1 SGHRS, CDR2 YFSETQ. The CDR3 totals 14 residues. V was cut by 4 bases and J by 5 bases, with 15 bases left in between. The CDR3 region is CASSPDRQDYGYTF. The CDR3 bases are TGCGCCAGCAGCCCGGACAGACAGGATTATGGCTACACCTTC.

The V call is TRBV6-2 or TRBV6-3, the J call TRBJ1-5; tentatively, D is TRBD1 (6 bases). The CDR3 sequence is 15 residues long. Germline V gene data show CDR1 as MNHEY and CDR2 as SVGEGT. Trimming took 7 bases from V and 0 from J, leaving 13 bases between them. The CDR3 coding sequence is TGTGCCAGCACCCCGGACAGACATAGCAATCAGCCCCAGCATTTT. Translating it yields CASTPDRHSNQPQHF.

The V gene is TRBV2, the J gene TRBJ1-3; D unclear. The CDR3 runs to 16 residues. In germline, CDR1 is SNHLY, CDR2 FYNNEI. V shed 2 bases and J shed 0 bases, with 11 bases lying between them. This CDR3 reads CASSERMSLSGNTIYF. The CDR3 DNA reads as TGTGCCAGCAGTGAAAGAATGAGCCTCTCTGGAAACACCATATATTTT.

For the CDR3, the DNA is TGTGCCAGCAGCTTCTCCCGGGATGTAGGTGGCTACACCTTC. Encoded protein: CASSFSRDVGGYTF. V and J are TRBV5-8 and TRBJ1-2; D ambiguous. CDR1 is SGHTS and CDR2 is YDEGEE in the germline V gene. This CDR3 spans 14 amino acids. With 2 bases removed from V and 7 bases from J, the gap between germline ends came to 15 bases. Combining the CDR3 with reference TRBV5-8 and TRBJ1-2 gives the whole variable domain EAGVTQSPTHLIKTRGQQATLRCSPISGHTSVYWYQQALGLGLQFLLWYDEGEERNRGNFPPRFSGRQFPNYSSELNVNALELEDSALYLCASSFSRDVGGYTFGSGTRLTVV.

This clone was seen a single time. The rearrangement joins TRBV19 to TRBJ2-1; 7 bases match TRBD2. In germline, CDR1 is LNHDA, CDR2 SQIVND (reference sequence). V trimming: 6 bases; J trimming: 2 bases; junction bases outside the gene matches: 7. The CDR3 contains 15 residues. The CDR3 coding sequence is TGTGCCAGTAGCCCAGTAGCGGGTACCTACAATGAGCAGTTCTTC. Translated: CASSPVAGTYNEQFF.

The CDR3 here is CATQLPGDGYTF. CDR3 nucleotide sequence: TGTGCCACCCAATTACCGGGAGATGGCTACACCTTC. The chain employs TRBV25-1 and TRBJ1-2; D gene ambiguous. The V and J ends lost 10 bases and 6 bases respectively, with 15 bases between them. CDR1 and CDR2 (germline): MGHDK, SYGVNS. This CDR3 contains 12 residues.

J is TRBJ2-3 and V is TRBV5-1, with D maybe TRBD2 (6 bases). Trimming stripped 4 bases from V and 2 bases from J, with 17 bases between. Looked up from germline, CDR1 is SGHRS and CDR2 is YFSETQ. There are 16 residues in the CDR3. The DNA of the CDR3 is TGCGCCAGCAGCCCGGGGACTGTTCAAGTCACAGATACGCAGTATTTT. This encodes CASSPGTVQVTDTQYF.

CDR3 in amino acids: CASSPGQRVYEQYF. CDR3 sequence (DNA): TGTGCCAGCAGCCCTGGACAAAGAGTGTACGAGCAGTACTTC. The chain joins TRBV3-1 (or the pseudogene TRBV3-2) to TRBJ2-7; perhaps TRBD1 as D (5 bases). The V gene's germline CDR1 is LGHDT and CDR2 YNNKEL (reference sequence). The germline V and J ends were trimmed by 4 bases and 4 bases, with 14 bases remaining between them. There are 14 residues in the CDR3.

The chain uses TRBV11-3 and TRBJ2-1, with TRBD2 matching 9 bases. Unmatched junction bases numbered 5, after V lost 0 bases and J lost 8 bases. This CDR3 is 15 amino acids long. Germline V gene data show CDR1 as SGHNT and CDR2 as YENEEA. CDR3 residues: CASSLEAGGRYEQFF. DNA for the CDR3: TGTGCCAGCAGCTTAGAAGCGGGGGGTCGTTATGAGCAGTTCTTC.

This chain uses TRBV24-1 with TRBJ2-1; TRBD2 matches at 7 bases. J gave up 6 bases and V 3 bases, and 7 bases lay outside the gene matches. The CDR3 loop spans 15 amino acids. Germline V gene data show CDR1 as KGHDR and CDR2 as SFDVKD. CDR3 in amino acids: CATSDPRTRGNEQFF. The CDR3 DNA reads TGTGCCACCAGTGATCCCCGGACTAGAGGCAATGAGCAGTTCTTC.

This clone was counted once. V is TRBV29-1 and J is TRBJ1-2, with D uncertain. CDR1 and CDR2 from the germline V gene are SQVTM and ANQGSEA. Trimming removed 5 bases at V and 5 bases at J, with 18 bases between. The CDR3 covers 14 residues. DNA of the CDR3: TGCAGCGTTCCCCCGGCGGAGGATTCTTATGGCTACACCTTC. It encodes CSVPPAEDSYGYTF.

V is TRBV5-5 and J is TRBJ2-7; 9 bases are a match to TRBD1. There are 14 residues in the CDR3. The germline V gene has CDR1 SGHKS and CDR2 YYEKEE (reference sequence). Trimming removed 5 bases from V and 5 bases from J; junction bases left unmatched: 8. CDR3 protein: CASSVWDRVNEQYF. DNA for the CDR3: TGTGCCAGCAGTGTGTGGGACAGGGTGAACGAGCAGTACTTC.

This clone has more than one count but fewer than ten. This chain links TRBV5-1 with TRBJ1-1, with D possibly matching TRBD1 (6 bases). The V gene's germline CDR1 is SGHRS and CDR2 YFSETQ. The CDR3 is 15 residues long. The germline V and J ends were trimmed by 3 bases and 3 bases, with 15 bases remaining between them. The CDR3, as DNA: TGCGCCAGCAGCTCAGATGGACAGTCGGACACTGAAGCTTTCTTT. Protein sequence: CASSSDGQSDTEAFF.

The chain joins TRBV14 to TRBJ1-3, with D tentatively TRBD1 (5 bases). This CDR3 contains 14 residues. Trimming removed 4 bases at V and 3 bases at J, with 10 bases between. Germline V CDR1 and CDR2: SGHDN, FVKESK. The CDR3, as DNA: TGTGCCAGCAGCCGCCGGGACTTTGGAAACACCATATATTTT. Translating gives CASSRRDFGNTIYF.

The table lists this clone with a few counts. The V and J genes are TRBV7-9 and TRBJ1-5; D not resolved. The CDR3 covers 12 residues. Germline values: CDR1 SEHNR, CDR2 FQNEAQ (reference sequence). V was cut by 5 bases and J by 6 bases, with 8 bases left in between. The CDR3 here is CASSPTGQPQHF. The CDR3 coding sequence is TGTGCCAGCAGCCCTACGGGTCAGCCCCAGCATTTT.

The chain links TRBV18 to TRBJ1-2; D possibly corresponds to TRBD1 (5 bases). Trimming took 4 bases from V and 1 from J, leaving 7 bases between them. CDR1 is KGHSH, CDR2 LQKENI, per germline. This CDR3 is 13 amino acids long. The CDR3 here is CASSLQDNYGYTF. The CDR3 coding sequence is TGTGCCAGCTCACTACAGGATAACTATGGCTACACCTTC.

The gene calls are TRBV18 and TRBJ1-4, with 9 bases that match TRBD1. V shed 3 bases, J shed 10 bases, and the junction held 12 bases outside the gene matches. The CDR3 has 16 residues. Per the germline V gene, CDR1 is KGHSH and CDR2 is LQKENI. The CDR3 region is CASSPQAGTGNVKLFF. In DNA form, the CDR3 reads TGTGCCAGCTCACCCCAAGCCGGGACAGGGAACGTAAAACTGTTTTTT.

CDR3 loop: CASSLALGVDTQYF. Here the CDR3 DNA reads TGTGCCAGCAGCTTAGCACTTGGTGTGGATACGCAGTATTTT. This chain links TRBV7-9 with TRBJ2-3; D unresolved. Germline assignment: CDR1 SEHNR and CDR2 FQNEAQ (reference sequence). The V and J ends lost 0 bases and 6 bases respectively, with 10 bases between them. The CDR3 has 14 amino acids.

J is TRBJ2-2 and V is TRBV6-5; no clear D. Trimming left V 6 bases short and J 8 bases short, with 19 bases between. The CDR3 is 15 amino acids. Germline V CDR1 and CDR2: MNHEY, SVGAGI. The CDR3 loop reads CASSLLPASPGELFF. The CDR3 coding sequence is TGTGCCAGCAGCCTACTCCCTGCATCCCCAGGGGAGCTGTTTTTT.

This rearrangement joins TRBV5-1 to TRBJ1-5, with D possibly being TRBD1 (6 bases). V gave up 4 bases and J gave up 6 bases, with 17 bases separating them. The CDR3 has 15 residues. Germline assignment: CDR1 SGHRS and CDR2 YFSETQ. The CDR3 region is CASSPVGGAGQPQHF. CDR3 bases: TGCGCCAGCAGCCCGGTCGGGGGGGCTGGTCAGCCCCAGCATTTT.